This is a list of T cell receptor beta chains from one sample in a study of cytomegalovirus exposure and HLA in healthy donors. Produced via immunoSEQ multiplex PCR; TCRdb's table is partial and in-frame only. Of 150,000 or so clones listed, around 80% are singletons. The material sequenced was PBMCs. These receptors all come from a woman between 50 and 59 years old in good health and CMV-seropositive. The CDR3 runs from the conserved cysteine through the conserved F or W. The order of the fields is J gene, V gene, CDR3 protein.

>TRBJ1-3|TRBV10-2
CASSDQGSGNTIYF
>TRBJ2-7|TRBV5-8
CASSLDRAQYF
>TRBJ1-2|TRBV28
CASRLSGDVRGYTF
>TRBJ2-5|TRBV7-2
CASAVVRGTQETQYF
>TRBJ2-5|TRBV10-1
CASSVATQYF
>TRBJ2-3|TRBV5-4
CASSLQLGGGGDTQYF
>TRBJ1-1|TRBV15
CATSSFLTGVNTEAFF
>TRBJ2-1|TRBV28
CASRQGFSYNEQFF
>TRBJ1-5|TRBV12-5
CASGFDGVSRPQHF
>TRBJ2-3|TRBV5-5
CASSLVGRGTTDTQYF
>TRBJ1-1|TRBV7-9
CASSLGSPNTEAFF
>TRBJ2-7|TRBV19
CATLGTGLTSGPYEQYF
>TRBJ2-1|TRBV7-2
CASSLVGTTYNEQFF
>TRBJ1-5|TRBV11-2
CASSLHTGEDQPQHF
>TRBJ2-4|TRBV27
CASRETGYKNSQYF
>TRBJ2-5|TRBV5-1
CASKTSGRAEETQYF
>TRBJ1-4|TRBV5-1
CASSLGSAGGPNEKLFF
>TRBJ2-2|TRBV7-2
CASSLNSGELFF
>TRBJ1-1|TRBV5-1
CASSWTEGTEAFF
>TRBJ2-7|TRBV5-4
CASSDPGGPSSYEQYF
>TRBJ1-2|TRBV2
CASSELGTGSGGYTF
>TRBJ1-1|TRBV7-2
CASSLVLSTPRAFF
>TRBJ1-5|TRBV28
CASSLRAGVRQPQHF
>TRBJ2-5|TRBV5-1
CASSLGLVGTQYF
>TRBJ1-2|TRBV4-2
CASSQEYAGYGYTF
>TRBJ1-1|TRBV7-2
CASSLPGGEHTEAFF
>TRBJ1-1|TRBV4-3
CASSQGQGAQTEAFF
>TRBJ1-1|TRBV6-5
CASSYSGASNTEAFF
>TRBJ1-1|TRBV5-6
CASSLRGTGLAEAFF
>TRBJ1-2|TRBV11-1
CASSLEHNYGYTF
>TRBJ2-7|TRBV7-8
CASSPGDRASYEQYF